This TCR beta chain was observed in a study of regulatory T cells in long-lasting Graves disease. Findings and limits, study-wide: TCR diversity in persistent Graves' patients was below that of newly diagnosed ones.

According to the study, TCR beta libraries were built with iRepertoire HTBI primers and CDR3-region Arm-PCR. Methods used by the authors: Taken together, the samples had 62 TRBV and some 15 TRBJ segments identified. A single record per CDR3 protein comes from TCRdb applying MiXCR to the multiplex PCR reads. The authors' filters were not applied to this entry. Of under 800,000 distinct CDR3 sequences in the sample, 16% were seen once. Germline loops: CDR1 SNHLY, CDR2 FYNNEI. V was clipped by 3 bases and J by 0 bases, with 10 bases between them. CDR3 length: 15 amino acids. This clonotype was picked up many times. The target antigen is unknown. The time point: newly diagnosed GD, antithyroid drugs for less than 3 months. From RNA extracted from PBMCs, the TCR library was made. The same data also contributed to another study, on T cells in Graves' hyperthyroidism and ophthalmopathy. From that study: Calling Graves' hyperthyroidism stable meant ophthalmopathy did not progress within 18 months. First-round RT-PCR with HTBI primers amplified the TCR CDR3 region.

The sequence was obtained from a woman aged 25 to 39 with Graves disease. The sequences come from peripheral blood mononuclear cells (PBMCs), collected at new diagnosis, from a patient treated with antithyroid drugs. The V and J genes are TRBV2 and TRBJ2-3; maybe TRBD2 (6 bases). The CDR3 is CASSDPGLSTDTQYF. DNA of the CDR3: TGTGCCAGCAGTGACCCGGGACTCAGCACAGATACGCAGTATTTT.